The source of this T cell receptor beta chain is a study of blood T cell repertoires in COVID-19. CDR1 is SEHNR and CDR2 is FQNEAQ in the germline V gene (reference sequence). This CDR3 has 16 residues. V dropped 8 bases and J dropped 2 bases, with 18 bases sitting between them. Profiled with immunoSEQ multiplex PCR; TCRdb holds only in-frame clones, not every one. The sample contains under 300,000 clones, about 88% of which appear only once. The specimen sequenced was peripheral blood. The chain combines TRBV7-9 with TRBJ2-2, with D tentatively TRBD1 (6 bases). This receptor was obtained from a woman between 65 and 79 years old with active or convalescent COVID-19. CDR3 bases: TGTGCCAGCCGCCCCTCCGGGACATCTAACACCGGGGAGCTGTTTTTT. Translating gives CASRPSGTSNTGELFF.